A selection of T cell receptor beta chains follows, all from one sample in a study of T-cell reconstitution after alpha-beta-depleted transplantation in children. One entry per CDR3 protein results from TCRdb running MiXCR on the PCR reads. Of over 80,000 distinct CDR3 sequences listed, around 22% are singletons. The material sequenced was PBMCs, taken before TCRalphabeta/CD19-depleted stem cell transplant. The receptors stem from a boy younger than 10 with acute lymphoblastic leukemia, due to receive a stem cell transplant. CDR3s include the opening cysteine and the closing phenylalanine or tryptophan. The D gene is left open where the match is weak. Part of the rows lack a size; the others show once, few, many or a class for expanded clones.

V,J,size,D,CDR3,DNA
TRBV9,TRBJ2-1,-,-,CASSRAAGDNEQFF,TGTGCCAGCAGCAGGGCCGCGGGCGACAATGAGCAGTTCTTC
TRBV3-1,TRBJ1-2,-,-,CASSQRTGHLNYGYTF,TGTGCCAGCAGCCAACGGACGGGACACCTTAACTATGGCTACACCTTC
TRBV5-6,TRBJ1-2,-,-,CASSFGGNGYTF,TGTGCCAGCAGCTTTGGCGGAAATGGCTACACCTTC
TRBV9,TRBJ2-4,few,-,CASSPGGAVQYF,TGTGCCAGCAGCCCCGGAGGTGCCGTTCAGTACTTC
TRBV5-5,TRBJ2-1,few,-,CASSRERRSSYDEQFF,TGTGCCAGCAGCCGCGAGCGGAGAAGCTCCTACGATGAGCAGTTCTTC
TRBV7-9,TRBJ2-7,-,-,CASSLPPGRQNPYEQYF,TGTGCCAGCAGCTTACCACCGGGACGGCAGAATCCCTACGAGCAGTACTTC
TRBV12-3/TRBV12-4,TRBJ2-1,many,-,CASTPRAGRREQFF,TGTGCCAGCACCCCACGGGCAGGGCGACGAGAGCAGTTCTTC
TRBV7-2,TRBJ2-3,-,TRBD2,CASSGRAGGPTDTQYF,TGTGCCAGCAGCGGGAGAGCGGGAGGGCCGACAGATACGCAGTATTTT
TRBV5-1,TRBJ2-1,many,TRBD2,CASSLLADEQFF,TGCGCCAGCAGCTTACTAGCGGATGAGCAGTTCTTC
TRBV12-3/TRBV12-4,TRBJ2-1,few,TRBD1,CASSLADRKNEQFF,TGTGCCAGCAGTTTAGCGGACAGGAAGAATGAGCAGTTCTTC
TRBV7-2,TRBJ1-2,few,TRBD1,CASSPSPTGAGYTF,TGTGCCAGCAGCCCTTCACCGACAGGGGCAGGCTACACCTTC
TRBV20-1,TRBJ2-3,many,TRBD2,CSAGTSADTQYF,TGCAGTGCTGGGACTAGCGCAGATACGCAGTATTTT
TRBV9,TRBJ1-1,-,TRBD1,CASSSRDRVFGEAFF,TGTGCCAGCAGCTCCCGGGACAGGGTTTTCGGTGAAGCTTTCTTT
TRBV20-1,TRBJ2-6,few,-,CSSPALAEGANVLTF,TGCAGTTCCCCGGCCCTAGCTGAGGGGGCCAACGTCCTGACTTTC
TRBV7-8,TRBJ1-5,few,TRBD1,CASSLGDRYQPQHF,TGTGCCAGCAGCTTAGGGGACAGGTATCAGCCCCAGCATTTT
TRBV9,TRBJ2-3,many,-,CASSVSRDQSATQYF,TGTGCCAGCAGCGTATCCAGGGACCAATCCGCTACGCAGTATTTT
TRBV11-2,TRBJ2-3,-,-,CASSLWPDTQYF,TGTGCCAGCAGCTTATGGCCAGATACGCAGTATTTT
TRBV12-3/TRBV12-4,TRBJ2-1,few,-,CASSPGSLPQFF,TGTGCCAGCAGTCCAGGGTCTCTCCCTCAGTTCTTC
TRBV6-2/TRBV6-3,TRBJ1-2,few,-,CASSYSTDGYTF,TGTGCCAGCAGTTACTCAACAGATGGCTACACCTTC
TRBV7-8,TRBJ2-1,-,TRBD2,CASSPTGTINNEQFF,TGTGCCAGCAGCCCGACCGGGACTATAAACAATGAGCAGTTCTTC
TRBV5-1,TRBJ2-7,-,-,CASSSGLSGGAYEQYF,TGCGCCAGCAGCTCGGGACTTTCAGGAGGAGCCTACGAGCAGTACTTC
TRBV7-8,TRBJ2-1,few,TRBD1,CASSFSDRGSYNEQFF,TGTGCCAGCAGCTTTTCTGACAGGGGAAGCTACAATGAGCAGTTCTTC
TRBV28,TRBJ2-3,-,TRBD2,CASRSGGLAGDNTQYF,TGTGCCAGCCGGTCCGGGGGACTAGCGGGAGACAACACGCAGTATTTT
TRBV19,TRBJ2-1,few,-,CASMGAGLAEGHNEQFF,TGTGCCAGTATGGGGGCAGGTCTAGCGGAGGGCCACAATGAGCAGTTCTTC
TRBV5-1,TRBJ1-2,many,-,CASSLAGPLSGYTF,TGCGCCAGCAGCTTGGCAGGGCCCCTGAGCGGCTACACCTTC
TRBV7-9,TRBJ2-3,few,-,CASSGNREWTDTQYF,TGTGCCAGCAGCGGCAACAGGGAGTGGACAGATACGCAGTATTTT
TRBV5-6,TRBJ1-2,-,-,CASTSWGRNIYGYTF,TGTGCCAGCACCTCCTGGGGACGGAACATCTATGGCTACACCTTC
TRBV27,TRBJ2-2,-,-,CASSGRNTGELFF,TGTGCCAGCAGCGGCAGGAACACCGGGGAGCTGTTTTTT
TRBV28,TRBJ1-1,many,-,CASRPLQGNTEAFF,TGTGCCAGCAGGCCTCTCCAGGGGAACACTGAAGCTTTCTTT
TRBV30,TRBJ2-5,-,TRBD1,CAWRKQGIEETQYF,TGTGCCTGGAGGAAACAGGGGATTGAAGAGACCCAGTACTTC
TRBV7-9,TRBJ2-5,-,-,CASSLVEEAEETQYF,TGTGCCAGCAGCTTAGTAGAGGAAGCAGAAGAGACCCAGTACTTC
TRBV20-1,TRBJ2-7,few,TRBD1,CSASGTGDREQYF,TGCAGTGCCTCCGGGACAGGGGATCGCGAGCAGTACTTC
TRBV7-9,TRBJ2-7,-,TRBD2,CASSVGLAGAYEQYF,TGTGCCAGCAGCGTGGGACTAGCGGGAGCGTACGAGCAGTACTTC
TRBV20-1,TRBJ2-7,few,-,CSARVSAVYEQYF,TGCAGTGCTAGAGTTTCAGCGGTCTACGAGCAGTACTTC
TRBV12-3/TRBV12-4,TRBJ2-1,-,-,CASSCRHNEQFF,TGTGCCAGCAGTTGCCGACACAATGAGCAGTTCTTC
TRBV28,TRBJ2-7,-,-,CASSAPRVVEQYF,TGTGCCAGCAGTGCCCCCCGGGTGGTGGAGCAGTACTTC
TRBV28,TRBJ1-5,few,TRBD1,CASSFDRGFNQPQHF,TGTGCCAGCAGTTTCGACAGGGGGTTCAATCAGCCCCAGCATTTT
TRBV15,TRBJ2-4,-,TRBD1,CATSPILGQGGIQYF,TGTGCCACCAGCCCAATTCTGGGACAGGGAGGCATTCAGTACTTC
TRBV10-2,TRBJ2-3,few,-,CASSEFLTGPGGTDTQYF,TGCGCCAGCAGTGAGTTCCTCACGGGGCCCGGTGGCACAGATACGCAGTATTTT
TRBV28,TRBJ2-5,medium-sized,-,CASSSRIRETQYF,TGTGCCAGCAGTTCCCGTATCCGAGAGACCCAGTACTTC
TRBV24-1,TRBJ2-1,-,TRBD2,CATSDSTSGGANEQFF,TGTGCCACCAGTGATTCTACTAGCGGAGGGGCCAATGAGCAGTTCTTC
TRBV15,TRBJ2-1,few,-,CATSSREPSYNEQFF,TGTGCCACCAGCAGCCGGGAGCCCTCCTACAATGAGCAGTTCTTC
TRBV3-1,TRBJ2-1,-,-,CASSHAGVGNEQFF,TGTGCCAGCAGCCATGCCGGAGTGGGGAATGAGCAGTTCTTC
TRBV20-1,TRBJ1-5,-,TRBD1,CSAIAGGLNQPQHF,TGCAGTGCTATTGCAGGGGGCCTCAATCAGCCCCAGCATTTT
TRBV20-1,TRBJ2-4,-,TRBD1,CSAHSNGQGHGKNIQYF,TGCAGTGCTCACTCAAACGGACAGGGGCATGGCAAAAACATTCAGTACTTC
TRBV6-1,TRBJ2-5,few,-,CASSTGGGETQYF,TGTGCCAGCAGCACAGGGGGAGGGGAGACCCAGTACTTC
TRBV20-1,TRBJ2-7,-,TRBD2,CSARDRFSSGVTYEQYF,TGCAGTGCTAGAGACCGCTTCTCTAGCGGGGTTACCTACGAGCAGTACTTC
TRBV3-1,TRBJ1-1,-,-,CASKNSQGIGAFF,TGTGCCAGCAAAAACTCCCAGGGGATCGGAGCTTTCTTT
TRBV15,TRBJ2-1,few,-,CATSRDYVISYNEQFF,TGTGCCACCAGCAGAGATTATGTTATCTCCTACAATGAGCAGTTCTTC
TRBV11-2,TRBJ1-2,few,-,CASSLDLGQDLSGYTF,TGTGCCAGCAGCTTAGATTTGGGGCAGGATCTATCCGGCTACACCTTC
TRBV7-9,TRBJ2-7,once,-,CASSNLGAEEQYF,TGTGCCAGCAGCAACCTGGGGGCGGAGGAGCAGTACTTC
TRBV9,TRBJ2-5,-,-,CASSPGRRSQETQYF,TGTGCCAGCAGCCCAGGGCGGAGGTCGCAAGAGACCCAGTACTTC